Below are 24 T cell receptor beta chains sequenced from a single sample in a study of radiotherapy plus CTLA-4 blockade in lung cancer. Clones were read by immunoSEQ multiplex PCR, and TCRdb kept only the in-frame ones, dropping some. The sample contains 90,000 to 130,000 clones, roughly 86% of which appear only once. The source material was peripheral blood, sampled from a patient treated with radiotherapy plus ipilimumab. These TCRs come from a human donor with non-small cell lung cancer that progressed on radiotherapy plus ipilimumab. Some clones in this sample may be carry-over from other donors' samples.

This clone was counted between two and nine times. This rearrangement joins TRBV9 to TRBJ2-5; D may be TRBD2 (7 bases). The germline V gene has CDR1 SGDLS and CDR2 YYNGEE. The CDR3 runs 16 residues. Trimming removed 3 bases at V and 2 bases at J, with 17 bases between. CDR3 DNA: TGTGCCAGCAGCGCCTTCGCACAGGGAGGGCAAGAGACCCAGTACTTC. Protein product: CASSAFAQGGQETQYF.

The chain is built from TRBV28 and TRBJ2-7; the D is unclear. CDR1 and CDR2 from the germline V gene are MDHEN and SYDVKM. V was cut by 3 bases and J by 3 bases, with 9 bases left in between. The CDR3 extends over 13 amino acids. CDR3 nucleotides: TGTGCCAGCAGTTTCCCACCGATCTACGAGCAGTACTTC. Its translation: CASSFPPIYEQYF.

V usage is TRBV5-6 and J usage is TRBJ2-2; 8 nucleotides agree with TRBD1. The CDR3 is 17 amino acids. Germline V lookup: CDR1 SGHDT, CDR2 YYEEEE. V shed 0 bases and J 0 bases; nucleotides not matched to a gene: 4. This CDR3 reads CASSLGLQGANTGELFF. CDR3 DNA sequence: TGTGCCAGCAGCTTGGGTTTACAGGGGGCGAACACCGGGGAGCTGTTTTTT.

The V call is TRBV6-6, the J call TRBJ2-1; D gene unclear. V shed 6 bases and J shed 2 bases, with 8 bases lying between them. CDR1 MNHNY and CDR2 SVGAGI come from the germline V gene (reference sequence). The length of the CDR3 is 13 residues. CDR3 sequence (DNA): TGTGCCAGCAGACTAAGGACCTACAATGAGCAGTTCTTC. It translates to CASRLRTYNEQFF.

The genes are TRBV6-5 and TRBJ2-7, with 12 bases fitting TRBD2. From germline, CDR1 is MNHEY and CDR2 SVGAGI. The length of the CDR3 is 14 residues. V lost 8 bases to trimming and J lost 3 bases; unmatched junction nucleotides: 5. DNA of the CDR3: TGTGCCAGCTCCTTACTAGCGGGAGGCTACGAGCAGTACTTC. Its protein product is CASSLLAGGYEQYF.

The rearrangement links TRBV19 to TRBJ2-5, with 10 bases fitting TRBD1. Germline trimming cut 7 bases from V and 4 bases from J; bases unmatched to any gene: 9. Germline assignment: CDR1 LNHDA and CDR2 SQIVND (reference sequence). The CDR3 has 15 amino acids. Here the CDR3 DNA reads TGTGCCAGTACCCGAAGCTGGACAGGGGGAGAGACCCAGTACTTC. It encodes CASTRSWTGGETQYF.

The CDR3 nucleotides are TGTGCCAGCAGCTTAGCCCGAGGGGGGGAGCTGTTTTTT. This translates into CASSLARGGELFF. The rearrangement joins TRBV11-2 to TRBJ2-2, with D possibly TRBD2 on 5 matching bases. V dropped 1 base and J dropped 8 bases, with 8 bases sitting between them. Germline V gives CDR1 SGHAT, CDR2 FQNNGV. CDR3 length: 13 residues.

The chain employs TRBV5-1 and TRBJ1-3; D is ambiguous. The V and J ends lost 4 bases and 0 bases respectively, with 8 bases between them. The CDR3 is 14 residues long. In germline, CDR1 is SGHRS, CDR2 YFSETQ. The CDR3 DNA reads as TGCGCCAGCAGCACGCCCGGCTCTGGAAACACCATATATTTT. Its protein product is CASSTPGSGNTIYF.

CDR3 bases: TGTGCCAGCAGTTCCCTTGGGGAAGGGGGTGACTATGGCTACACCTTC. Translation: CASSSLGEGGDYGYTF. The chain has TRBV6-6 and TRBJ1-2, with D maybe TRBD1 (6 bases). Between the trimmed V and J ends, which lost 4 bases and 3 bases, there was a span of 18 bases. CDR1 and CDR2 from the germline V gene are MNHNY and SVGAGI (reference sequence). The CDR3 extends over 16 amino acids.

This rearrangement joins TRBV6-1 to TRBJ1-5; D remains unclear. Trimming shortened V by 5 bases and J by 4 bases, and 12 bases separated the two germline ends. The CDR3 has 14 residues. Per germline, CDR1 MNHNS and CDR2 SASEGT. CDR3 bases: TGTGCCAGCAGTTTAATGATGAGGAATCAGCCCCAGCATTTT. Amino acids: CASSLMMRNQPQHF.

This clone has only a few counts. V is TRBV5-1 and J is TRBJ2-7; D is uncertain. The CDR3 runs 15 residues. Germline CDR1 SGHRS, CDR2 YFSETQ. Trimming stripped 4 bases from V and 1 base from J, with 15 bases between. CDR3 bases: TGCGCCAGCAGCGTGACCTCCGGGCCTTCCTACGAGCAGTACTTC. It translates to CASSVTSGPSYEQYF.

The chain is built from TRBV30 and TRBJ2-7, with D perhaps matching TRBD1 (6 bases). The CDR3 sequence is 12 residues long. V was cut by 4 bases and J by 3 bases, with 10 bases left in between. Per germline, CDR1 GTSNPN and CDR2 SVGIG (reference sequence). CDR3 DNA sequence: TGTGCCTGGACCAGGGGTTTCTACGAGCAGTACTTC. As protein: CAWTRGFYEQYF.

This chain joins TRBV19 and TRBJ1-1; TRBD1 might be the D (5 bases). CDR3 size: 13 residues. Germline assignment: CDR1 LNHDA and CDR2 SQIVND (reference sequence). V was trimmed by 6 bases and J by 4 bases, leaving 12 bases between them. The CDR3 sequence is CASRSGGGTEAFF. The CDR3 coding sequence is TGTGCCAGTAGAAGTGGGGGGGGCACTGAAGCTTTCTTT.

CDR3 coding DNA: TGTGCCAGCAGTTGGCGGGGGGGCACAGATACGCAGTATTTT. This translates into CASSWRGGTDTQYF. The chain uses TRBV28 and TRBJ2-3; TRBD2 matches at 8 bases. The CDR3 sequence is 14 residues long. Germline lookup yields CDR1 MDHEN and CDR2 SYDVKM. J was trimmed by 1 base and V by 4 bases; bases with no gene match: 1.

The gene calls are TRBV27 and TRBJ2-3; D tentatively reads TRBD1 or TRBD2 (5 bases each). The germline V gene has CDR1 MNHEY and CDR2 SMNVEV (reference sequence). The CDR3 length is 15 residues. V lost 0 bases and J lost 8, with 15 bases in between. CDR3 coding DNA: TGTGCCAGCAGTTTATCATGGGACCTGGGGCCTACGCAGTATTTT. This translates into CASSLSWDLGPTQYF.

The chain links TRBV2 to TRBJ2-7; 7 bases line up with TRBD1. The CDR3 length is 14 residues. The germline V gene has CDR1 SNHLY and CDR2 FYNNEI. With 6 bases clipped from V and 3 bases from J, the junction kept 8 bases outside the gene matches. The CDR3 region is CASSLGQTGYEQYF. The CDR3 DNA is TGTGCCAGCAGCCTGGGACAGACAGGCTACGAGCAGTACTTC.

The chain is built from TRBV2 and TRBJ2-7; possibly TRBD1 for D (6 bases). V was clipped by 2 bases and J by 3 bases, with 11 bases between them. Germline-derived CDR1 and CDR2 are SNHLY and FYNNEI. The CDR3 is 14 amino acids. CDR3 loop: CASSEQGIGYEQYF. CDR3 DNA: TGTGCCAGCAGTGAACAGGGGATAGGCTACGAGCAGTACTTC.

The chain joins TRBV10-3 to TRBJ1-1; the D gene is possibly TRBD1 (6 bases). V lost 2 bases and J lost 5, with 9 bases in between. Germline assignment: CDR1 ENHRY and CDR2 SYGVKD. The CDR3 length is 13 residues. In nucleotides, the CDR3 is TGTGCCATCAGTGAGACAGGGAGAACTGAAGCTTTCTTT. Encoded protein: CAISETGRTEAFF.

The chain joins TRBV29-1 to TRBJ2-1, with 7 bases aligning to TRBD1. This CDR3 is built from 14 residues. Germline V lookup: CDR1 SQVTM, CDR2 ANQGSEA. The junction had 8 bases not matched to a gene; V was cut back by 5 bases and J by 4 bases. CDR3 protein: CSVKTGFVYNEQFF. Here the CDR3 DNA reads TGCAGCGTTAAGACAGGGTTCGTTTACAATGAGCAGTTCTTC.

The chain joins TRBV7-6 to TRBJ1-1; 9 bases align to TRBD1. The CDR3 sequence is 15 residues long. J lost 4 bases, V lost 5 bases, and 8 bases had no gene match. Germline CDR1 reads SGHVS; CDR2 reads FNYEAQ. The CDR3 spells CASSATGGAGTEAFF. The CDR3 bases are TGTGCCAGCAGCGCCACAGGGGGCGCGGGCACTGAAGCTTTCTTT. The variable domain in full, completed from reference TRBV7-6 and TRBJ1-1, reads GAGVSQSPRYKVTKRGQDVALRCDPISGHVSLYWYRQALGQGPEFLTYFNYEAQQDKSGLPNDRFSAERPEGSISTLTIQRTEQRDSAMYRCASSATGGAGTEAFFGQGTRLTVV.

V gene TRBV5-4 combines with J gene TRBJ2-5; D unclear. This CDR3 has 12 amino acids. Germline lookup yields CDR1 SGHNT and CDR2 YYREEE (reference sequence). V lost 10 bases, J lost 4 bases, and 14 bases lay in between. The CDR3 region is CAAYSPGETQYF. The DNA of the CDR3 is TGTGCCGCCTACTCTCCGGGAGAGACCCAGTACTTC.

The chain links TRBV15 to TRBJ1-1; D unclear. V was pared by 11 bases and J by 1 base, with 11 bases between. Germline V gene lookup returns CDR1 LNHNV and CDR2 YYDKDF (reference sequence). This CDR3 is built from 12 residues. The CDR3 here is CAAGIPNTEAFF. The CDR3 DNA sequence: TGTGCCGCCGGCATCCCGAACACTGAAGCTTTCTTT.

This clone was seen a few times. The CDR3 loop reads CASSYSSLNTGELFF. The CDR3 DNA follows: TGTGCCAGCAGTTACTCGAGTCTCAACACCGGGGAGCTGTTTTTT. This chain connects TRBV6-5 to TRBJ2-2; D unresolved. Trimming cost V 0 bases and J 2 bases, with 7 bases left between them. Germline V gives CDR1 MNHEY, CDR2 SVGAGI. The CDR3 length is 15 residues.

V usage is TRBV30 and J usage is TRBJ2-1; 7 bases align to TRBD1. This CDR3 is 12 amino acids long. V trimming: 2 bases; J trimming: 10 bases; junction bases outside the gene matches: 5. The germline gives CDR1 GTSNPN, CDR2 SVGIG (reference sequence). This CDR3 is CAWSPLRGEQFF. The CDR3 nucleotides are TGTGCCTGGAGTCCCCTCAGGGGGGAGCAGTTCTTC. Using reference TRBV30 and TRBJ2-1 for the parts outside the CDR3, the full variable domain is SQTIHQWPATLVQPVGSPLSLECTVEGTSNPNLYWYRQAAGRGLQLLFYSVGIGQISSEVPQNLSASRPQDRQFILSSKKLLLSDSGFYLCAWSPLRGEQFFGPGTRLTVL.